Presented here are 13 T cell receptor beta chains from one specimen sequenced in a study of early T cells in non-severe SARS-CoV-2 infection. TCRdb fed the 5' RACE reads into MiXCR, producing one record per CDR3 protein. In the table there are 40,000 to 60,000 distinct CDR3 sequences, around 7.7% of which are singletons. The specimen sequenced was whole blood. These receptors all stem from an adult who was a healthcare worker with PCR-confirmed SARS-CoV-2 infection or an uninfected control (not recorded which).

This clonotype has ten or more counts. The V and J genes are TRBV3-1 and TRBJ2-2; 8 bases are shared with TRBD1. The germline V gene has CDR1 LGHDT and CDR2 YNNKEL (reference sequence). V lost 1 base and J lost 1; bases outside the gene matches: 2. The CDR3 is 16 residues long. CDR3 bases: TGTGCCAGCAGCCAAGGGACAGGGTTGAACACCGGGGAGCTGTTTTTT. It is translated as CASSQGTGLNTGELFF.

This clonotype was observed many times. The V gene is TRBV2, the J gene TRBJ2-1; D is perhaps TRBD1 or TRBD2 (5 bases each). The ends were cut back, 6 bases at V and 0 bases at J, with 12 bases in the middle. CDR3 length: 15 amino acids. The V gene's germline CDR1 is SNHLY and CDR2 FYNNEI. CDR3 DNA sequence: TGTGCCAGCAGGTTTGGGGGTAGCTCCTACAATGAGCAGTTCTTC. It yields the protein CASRFGGSSYNEQFF.

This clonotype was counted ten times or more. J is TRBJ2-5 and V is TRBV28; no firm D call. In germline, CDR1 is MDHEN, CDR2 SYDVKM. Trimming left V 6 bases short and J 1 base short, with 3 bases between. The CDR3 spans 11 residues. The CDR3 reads CASSTQETQYF. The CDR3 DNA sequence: TGTGCCAGCAGCACCCAAGAGACCCAGTACTTC.

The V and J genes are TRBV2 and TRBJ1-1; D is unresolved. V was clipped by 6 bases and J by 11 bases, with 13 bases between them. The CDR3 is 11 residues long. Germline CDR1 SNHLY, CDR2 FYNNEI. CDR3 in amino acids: CASRHQAGAFF. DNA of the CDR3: TGTGCCAGCAGGCACCAAGCGGGGGCTTTCTTT.

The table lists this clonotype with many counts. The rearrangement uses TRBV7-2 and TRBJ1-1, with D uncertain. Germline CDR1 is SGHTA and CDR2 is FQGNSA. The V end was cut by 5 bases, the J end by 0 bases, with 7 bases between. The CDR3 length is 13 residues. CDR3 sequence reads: CASSPILNTEAFF. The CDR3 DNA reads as TGTGCCAGCAGCCCAATCCTGAACACTGAAGCTTTCTTT.

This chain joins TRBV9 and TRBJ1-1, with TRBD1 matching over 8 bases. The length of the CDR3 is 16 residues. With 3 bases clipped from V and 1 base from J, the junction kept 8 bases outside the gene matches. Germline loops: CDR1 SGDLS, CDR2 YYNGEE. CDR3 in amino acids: CASSAPDRGRNTEAFF. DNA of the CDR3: TGTGCCAGCAGCGCCCCAGACAGGGGACGGAACACTGAAGCTTTCTTT.

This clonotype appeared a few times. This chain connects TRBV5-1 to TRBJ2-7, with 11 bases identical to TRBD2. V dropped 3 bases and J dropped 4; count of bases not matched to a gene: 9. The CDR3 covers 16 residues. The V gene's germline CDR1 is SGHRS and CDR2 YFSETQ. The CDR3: CASSSQLAGAIYEQYF. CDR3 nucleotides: TGCGCCAGCAGCTCCCAACTAGCGGGGGCCATTTACGAGCAGTACTTC.

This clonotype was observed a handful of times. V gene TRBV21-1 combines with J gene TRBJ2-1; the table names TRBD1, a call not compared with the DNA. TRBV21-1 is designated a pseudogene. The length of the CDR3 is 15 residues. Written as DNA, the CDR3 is TGTGCCAGCAGCCGAGACAGGTTCTATTACAATGAGCAGTTCTTC. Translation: CASSRDRFYYNEQFF.

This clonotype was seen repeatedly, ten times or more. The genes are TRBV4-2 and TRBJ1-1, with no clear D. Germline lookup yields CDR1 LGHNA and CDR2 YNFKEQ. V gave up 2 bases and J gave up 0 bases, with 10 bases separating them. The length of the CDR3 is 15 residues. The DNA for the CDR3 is TGTGCCAGCAGCCAACAGGCTATCATGAACACTGAAGCTTTCTTT. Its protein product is CASSQQAIMNTEAFF.

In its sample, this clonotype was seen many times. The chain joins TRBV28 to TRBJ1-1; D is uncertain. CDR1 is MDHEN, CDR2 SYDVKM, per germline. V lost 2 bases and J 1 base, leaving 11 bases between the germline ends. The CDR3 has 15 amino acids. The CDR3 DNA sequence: TGTGCCAGCAGTTTAGGGCCCGACTCGAACACTGAAGCTTTCTTT. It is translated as CASSLGPDSNTEAFF.

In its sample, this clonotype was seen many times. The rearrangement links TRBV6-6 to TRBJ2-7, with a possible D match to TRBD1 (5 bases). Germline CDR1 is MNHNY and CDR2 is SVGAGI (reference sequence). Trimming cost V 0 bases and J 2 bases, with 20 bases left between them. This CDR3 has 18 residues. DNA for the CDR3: TGTGCCAGCAGTTACTCTATCCCGGCGGACAAAATACCCTACGAGCAGTACTTC. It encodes CASSYSIPADKIPYEQYF.

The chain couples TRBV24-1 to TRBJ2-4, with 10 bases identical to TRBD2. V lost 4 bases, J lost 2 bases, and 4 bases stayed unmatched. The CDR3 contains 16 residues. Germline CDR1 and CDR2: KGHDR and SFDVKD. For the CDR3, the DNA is TGTGCCACCAGTGACGGAGCGGGGGGGCCCAAAAACATTCAGTACTTC. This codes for CATSDGAGGPKNIQYF.

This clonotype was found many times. CDR3 amino acids: CSASGYGSPLHF. Here the CDR3 DNA reads TGCAGTGCTTCAGGGTACGGCTCACCCCTCCACTTT. The chain couples TRBV20-1 to TRBJ1-6; maybe TRBD1 (5 bases). Trimming cost V 5 bases and J 10 bases, with 12 bases left between them. The CDR3 extends over 12 amino acids. Per the germline V gene, CDR1 is DFQATT and CDR2 is SNEGSKA (reference sequence).